These 26 T cell receptor beta chains originate from one sample sequenced in a study of shared clonotypes between healthy human individuals. Clones were read by immunoSEQ multiplex PCR, and TCRdb kept only the in-frame ones, dropping some. The table lists over a million clones, roughly 96% of them singletons. Specimen: naive CD4+ T cells sorted from blood. Noted subset: CD45RA+ positively selected. Receptors originate from a man aged 25-45 years in good health.

The J gene is TRBJ2-1, the V gene TRBV9; 9 bases agree with TRBD1. The CDR3 runs to 16 residues. Germline trimming cut 3 bases from V and 3 bases from J; bases unmatched to any gene: 7. Looked up from germline, CDR1 is SGDLS and CDR2 is YYNGEE. Written as DNA, the CDR3 is TGTGCCAGCAGCGGTGGTTCGGGACAGGGCTACAATGAGCAGTTCTTC. Translating it yields CASSGGSGQGYNEQFF.

V is TRBV2 and J is TRBJ2-7; TRBD1 aligns across 8 bases. This CDR3 has 13 residues. The V gene end was trimmed by 7 bases and the J gene end by 4 bases; junction bases not matched to a gene: 6. The germline V gene has CDR1 SNHLY and CDR2 FYNNEI. The CDR3 loop is CASKRTGTYEQYF. In DNA form, the CDR3 reads TGTGCCAGCAAGAGGACAGGGACGTACGAGCAGTACTTC.

With regard to this clone: This CDR3 is also generated by other DNA sequences in the sample. This rearrangement joins TRBV7-2 to TRBJ2-7; 12 positions match TRBD2. Germline lookup yields CDR1 SGHTA and CDR2 FQGNSA. V was pared by 5 bases and J by 4 bases, with 6 bases of the junction left unmatched. The CDR3 consists of 15 residues. The CDR3 spells CASSPLTSGRYEQYF. The CDR3 coding sequence is TGTGCCAGCAGCCCGCTGACTAGCGGGAGATACGAGCAGTACTTC. Filled out from reference TRBV7-2 and TRBJ2-7, the complete variable domain reads GAGVSQSPSNKVTEKGKDVELRCDPISGHTALYWYRQSLGQGLEFLIYFQGNSAPDKSGLPSDRFSAERTGGSVSTLTIQRTQQEDSAVYLCASSPLTSGRYEQYFGPGTRLTVT.

This chain uses TRBV2 with TRBJ2-4; D is uncertain. The ends were cut back, 7 bases at V and 2 bases at J, with 15 bases in the middle. The germline V gene has CDR1 SNHLY and CDR2 FYNNEI. CDR3 size: 15 residues. DNA for the CDR3: TGTGCCAGCACCGCCGGATTACAGTCCAAAAACATTCAGTACTTC. Translated: CASTAGLQSKNIQYF.

Here the CDR3 reads CASSGGLAGVGEQFF. The CDR3 nucleotides are TGTGCCAGCAGTGGCGGACTAGCGGGAGTGGGTGAGCAGTTCTTC. V and J are TRBV6-4 and TRBJ2-1, with 13 nucleotides matching TRBD2. With 4 bases clipped from V and 9 bases from J, the junction kept 6 bases outside the gene matches. Per the germline V gene, CDR1 is MRHNA and CDR2 is SNTAGT. This CDR3 is built from 15 residues.

This chain joins TRBV5-4 and TRBJ1-3, with D possibly matching TRBD1 (5 bases). With 3 bases removed from V and 4 bases from J, the gap between germline ends came to 17 bases. CDR3 length: 16 amino acids. Germline V gene sequence: CDR1 SGHNT, CDR2 YYREEE (reference sequence). CDR3 loop: CASSSGQGRGGNTIYF. CDR3 nucleotide sequence: TGTGCCAGCAGCTCCGGTCAGGGAAGAGGAGGAAACACCATATATTTT.

The chain is built from TRBV7-2 and TRBJ1-3; D remains ambiguous. The CDR3 contains 13 residues. Per germline, CDR1 SGHTA and CDR2 FQGNSA. The V end lost 5 bases, the J end lost 0 bases, and 5 bases lay between the germline ends. The CDR3 protein is CASSQSSGNTIYF. The CDR3 nucleotides are TGTGCCAGCAGCCAGAGCTCTGGAAACACCATATATTTT.

This chain links TRBV14 with TRBJ2-7, with TRBD2 matching over 11 bases. Germline V gene lookup returns CDR1 SGHDN and CDR2 FVKESK. The CDR3 contains 16 residues. Losses at the gene ends were 4 bases for V and 2 bases for J; bases not matched to a gene: 7. The CDR3 loop is CASSRSLAGGPYEQYF. The CDR3 nucleotides read TGTGCCAGCAGCCGATCCCTAGCGGGAGGACCCTACGAGCAGTACTTC.

Only one count was recorded for this clone. The chain employs TRBV29-1 and TRBJ2-3; D is perhaps TRBD1 (6 bases). CDR3 length: 14 amino acids. Trimming shortened V by 2 bases and J by 2 bases, and 11 bases separated the two germline ends. Germline V gene data show CDR1 as SQVTM and CDR2 as ANQGSEA. This CDR3 reads CSVEQGSPTDTQYF. As DNA, the CDR3 is TGCAGCGTTGAACAGGGGTCCCCCACAGATACGCAGTATTTT.

The rearrangement uses TRBV5-1 and TRBJ2-1, with TRBD1 as a possible D gene (6 bases). The CDR3 is made up of 14 amino acids. Per germline, CDR1 SGHRS and CDR2 YFSETQ. The ends were cut back, 4 bases at V and 3 bases at J, with 11 bases in the middle. This chain's CDR3 is CASSGQTGYNEQFF. The CDR3, as DNA: TGCGCCAGCAGCGGCCAGACAGGCTACAATGAGCAGTTCTTC.

A remark on this clone: The same CDR3 is also encoded by other DNA sequences in this sample. This chain links TRBV4-3 with TRBJ1-2; possible D gene TRBD1, 6 bases. The V gene lost 4 bases and the J gene lost 5 bases, with 11 bases spanning the gap. CDR3 length: 13 amino acids. Germline CDR1 reads LGHNA; CDR2 reads YSLEER. CDR3 sequence (DNA): TGCGCCAGCAGCCGCACAGGGTTATATGGCTACACCTTC. Its protein product is CASSRTGLYGYTF.

In its sample, this clone was seen a few times. This sample also contains other DNA sequences that code for the same CDR3. V gene TRBV18 combines with J gene TRBJ2-3; D unresolved. Germline-derived CDR1 and CDR2 are KGHSH and LQKENI. This CDR3 is 13 amino acids long. With 0 bases removed from V and 3 bases from J, the gap between germline ends came to 4 bases. The CDR3 DNA is TGTGCCAGCTCACCACCGTCAACAGATACGCAGTATTTT. This codes for CASSPPSTDTQYF. Complete variable domain (other parts from reference TRBV18 and TRBJ2-3): NAGVMQNPRHLVRRRGQEARLRCSPMKGHSHVYWYRQLPEEGLKFMVYLQKENIIDESGMPKERFSAEFPKEGPSILRIQQVVRGDSAAYFCASSPPSTDTQYFGPGTRLTVL.

The rearrangement uses TRBV13 and TRBJ2-7; D remains ambiguous. Germline CDR1 PRHDT, CDR2 FYEKMQ (reference sequence). The CDR3 length is 14 residues. V lost 3 bases and J 0 bases, leaving 9 bases between the germline ends. In DNA, the CDR3 is TGTGCCAGCAGCTTGTCGTCGGTCTCCTACGAGCAGTACTTC. Its protein is CASSLSSVSYEQYF.

The chain recombines TRBV19 with TRBJ1-1; TRBD1 might be the D (5 bases). Trimming took off 8 bases at V and 0 bases at J, with 13 bases between the two ends. Germline values: CDR1 LNHDA, CDR2 SQIVND (reference sequence). This CDR3 contains 14 residues. The CDR3 sequence: CASGGVRMNTEAFF. Written as DNA, the CDR3 is TGTGCCAGTGGGGGAGTAAGGATGAACACTGAAGCTTTCTTT.

This clone was counted once. V usage is TRBV5-5 and J usage is TRBJ2-3, with 7 bases matching TRBD1. Germline-derived CDR1 and CDR2 are SGHKS and YYEKEE (reference sequence). The V gene end was trimmed by 5 bases and the J gene end by 3 bases; junction bases not matched to a gene: 12. The CDR3 is made up of 16 amino acids. For the CDR3, the DNA is TGTGCCAGCAGTCGACTCCGACAGGGTCGAACAGATACGCAGTATTTT. Translating it yields CASSRLRQGRTDTQYF.

This clone appeared once. This chain connects TRBV7-2 to TRBJ2-7; TRBD2 is a possible D gene (6 bases). Germline V gene sequence: CDR1 SGHTA, CDR2 FQGNSA. CDR3 length equals 13 residues. V gave up 3 bases and J gave up 5 bases, with 11 bases separating them. In nucleotides, the CDR3 is TGTGCCAGCAGCTTCGTGGGAGGTAACGAGCAGTACTTC. Translated: CASSFVGGNEQYF.

J is TRBJ2-2 and V is TRBV30; 12 bases are a match to TRBD2. Per the germline V gene, CDR1 is GTSNPN and CDR2 is SVGIG (reference sequence). Losses at the gene ends were 4 bases for V and 5 bases for J; bases not matched to a gene: 8. The CDR3 is 16 residues long. The CDR3: CAWKPTGTSGTGELFF. CDR3 DNA: TGTGCCTGGAAACCAACCGGGACTAGCGGGACCGGGGAGCTGTTTTTT.

The rearrangement uses TRBV30 and TRBJ2-5; D is uncertain. Germline lookup yields CDR1 GTSNPN and CDR2 SVGIG (reference sequence). The CDR3 totals 13 residues. V was clipped by 2 bases and J by 1 base, with 8 bases between them. The CDR3 nucleotides read TGTGCCTGGAGTCACGAACTCCAAGAGACCCAGTACTTC. Its translation is CAWSHELQETQYF.

Details on this clone: Distinct nucleotide sequences in the sample also encode this CDR3. The gene calls are TRBV11-2 and TRBJ2-5; D may match TRBD1 or TRBD2 (5 bases each). V lost 1 base and J 1 base, leaving 7 bases between the germline ends. The CDR3 consists of 14 residues. CDR1 and CDR2 (germline): SGHAT, FQNNGV. CDR3 region: CASSLGGTQETQYF. The CDR3 DNA follows: TGTGCCAGCAGCTTAGGGGGGACCCAAGAGACCCAGTACTTC.

This clone has only one observation. V gene TRBV2 combines with J gene TRBJ2-1; D uncertain. The length of the CDR3 is 12 residues. The germline V gene encodes CDR1 SNHLY and CDR2 FYNNEI. V shed 6 bases and J shed 4 bases, with 7 bases lying between them. In DNA form, the CDR3 reads TGTGCCAGCAGGTCTGAATACAATGAGCAGTTCTTC. Translation: CASRSEYNEQFF.

As to this clone: Distinct nucleotide sequences in the sample also encode this CDR3. This chain links TRBV18 with TRBJ2-7, with 7 bases identical to TRBD2. V dropped 4 bases and J dropped 3; count of bases not matched to a gene: 3. The germline gives CDR1 KGHSH, CDR2 LQKENI. This CDR3 region has 13 residues. The CDR3 region has the DNA TGTGCCAGCTCACGCCCGGGAGGCTACGAGCAGTACTTC. Protein: CASSRPGGYEQYF.

The rearrangement links TRBV28 to TRBJ2-7, with D possibly called TRBD1 or TRBD2 (5 bases each). Germline V gene lookup returns CDR1 MDHEN and CDR2 SYDVKM. The CDR3 is 13 amino acids. The ends were cut back, 5 bases at V and 0 bases at J, with 8 bases in the middle. CDR3 coding DNA: TGTGCCAGCAGTACCGGGGCCTCCTACGAGCAGTACTTC. Amino acid sequence: CASSTGASYEQYF.

This rearrangement joins TRBV29-1 to TRBJ2-6; D might be TRBD1 or TRBD2, each matching 5 bases. This CDR3 spans 15 amino acids. CDR1 and CDR2 (germline): SQVTM, ANQGSEA. Between the trimmed V and J ends, which lost 5 bases and 2 bases, there was a span of 13 bases. The CDR3 coding sequence is TGCAGCGTTTGGGACCCATCAACTGGGGCCAACGTCCTGACTTTC. This codes for CSVWDPSTGANVLTF.

V usage is TRBV5-6 and J usage is TRBJ2-3, with D perhaps given as TRBD1 or TRBD2 (6 bases each). Germline CDR1 is SGHDT and CDR2 is YYEEEE. The CDR3 is 15 residues long. Trimming left V 0 bases short and J 1 base short, with 9 bases between. The CDR3 here is CASSLERGGTDTQYF. The CDR3, as DNA: TGTGCCAGCAGCTTGGAAAGGGGGGGCACAGATACGCAGTATTTT.

Comment on this clone: Other DNA sequences in this sample translate to the same CDR3. The chain carries TRBV6-5 and TRBJ2-1; D call uncertain. This CDR3 is 13 amino acids long. The V end lost 4 bases, the J end lost 1 base, and 5 bases lay between the germline ends. Germline V gene lookup returns CDR1 MNHEY and CDR2 SVGAGI. This chain's CDR3 is CASSWDSYNEQFF. CDR3 DNA: TGTGCCAGCAGTTGGGATTCCTACAATGAGCAGTTCTTC.

This clone appeared a few times. The genes are TRBV27 and TRBJ2-1, with TRBD2 matching over 7 bases. CDR3 length: 14 amino acids. The trim removed 7 bases at V and 0 bases at J, leaving 3 bases unmatched. CDR1 and CDR2 (germline): MNHEY, SMNVEV (reference sequence). The CDR3 nucleotides read TGTGCCAGCACCGGGAGGTCCTCCTACAATGAGCAGTTCTTC. It translates to CASTGRSSYNEQFF.